Described below is a single T cell receptor beta chain sequence and its context. The antigen is undetermined. Germline V gene data show CDR1 as SGHNT and CDR2 as YYREEE (reference sequence). The length of the CDR3 is 14 residues. With V trimmed by 3 bases and J by 7 bases, 5 bases remained unmatched. This record belongs to a study of cytomegalovirus exposure and HLA in healthy donors. General study findings and limits: Most TCR sequences showed up rarely, but some public TCRs showed up in many donors.

13 Jbeta primers and 60 Vbeta primers were used for the PCR. Measured with immunoSEQ multiplex PCR; TCRdb has only the in-frame clones, and not every one. The sample includes about 110,000 clones, approximately 60% seen only once; the top ten take about 2.2%. The chain joins TRBV5-4 to TRBJ1-5, with TRBD1 matching over 9 bases. The TCR originated in a woman in her 30s in good health and CMV-seronegative. Sequencing was performed on PBMCs. The CDR3 protein is CASSSDRGDQPQHF. CDR3 DNA sequence: TGTGCCAGCAGCTCGGACAGGGGTGACCAGCCCCAGCATTTT.